This T cell receptor beta chain was found in a study of blood T cell repertoires in COVID-19. Study context: Sites across the United States, Italy and Spain contributed samples from acute and convalescent COVID-19. Sources were T cells, B-cell-depleted T cells, or PBMCs; the material itself was cDNA or gDNA.

This clone was seen more than once but under ten times. As originally analysed: Counts of nucleated cells, estimated from reference gene primer amplification, were obtained. Data came from immunoSEQ multiplex PCR; TCRdb stores just in-frame clones and leaves some out. V, J and clone size are taken as reported in that table, and D and trimming were inferred from the DNA itself. Of 45,000 to 55,000 clones listed, less than 90% are singletons. This CDR3 has 12 residues. V shed 7 bases and J shed 5 bases, with 11 bases lying between them. Germline CDR1 SEHNR, CDR2 FQNEAQ (reference sequence). This sequence joins TRBV7-9 and TRBJ1-1, with D perhaps matching TRBD1 (5 bases). The sequencing input was peripheral blood. This sequence originates from a human donor in a cohort sampled during active COVID-19. CDR3 nucleotide sequence: TGTGCCAGCACCGTCGGGGGAACTGAAGCTTTCTTT. It yields the protein CASTVGGTEAFF.